This entry features one TCR beta chain sequence. This sample was included in a study of blood T cell repertoires in COVID-19. Study in general: COVID-19 samples from acute and convalescent phases originated in the United States, Italy and Spain.

The CDR3 totals 19 residues. The J segment lost 0 bases and the V segment lost 3 bases, leaving 16 bases of the junction unmatched. Germline V gene data show CDR1 as SGHTA and CDR2 as FQGNSA. Enrolled through a virtual design, the participants were between about 18 and 100 years of age and came from under 25 US areas. Cohorts were assigned according to the clinical history that participants reported. In the source study's methods: Estimates of nucleated cell counts were drawn from the amplification of reference gene primers. TCRdb keeps only in-frame clones here, not all; method: immunoSEQ multiplex PCR. The DNA gave D and trimming, while V, J and clone size come from that table. The profile shows about 270,000 clones, about 90% of them singletons.

Sequences were obtained from PBMCs or T cells enriched from blood (not recorded which). This clonotype originated in a woman in her twenties or thirties with acute COVID-19. This rearrangement joins TRBV7-2 to TRBJ2-7; 8 bases are a match to TRBD2. Here the CDR3 DNA reads TGTGCCAGCAGCTTGGAGGGGACTCTAACTAGCGGTTACTCCTACGAGCAGTACTTC. Encoded protein: CASSLEGTLTSGYSYEQYF.